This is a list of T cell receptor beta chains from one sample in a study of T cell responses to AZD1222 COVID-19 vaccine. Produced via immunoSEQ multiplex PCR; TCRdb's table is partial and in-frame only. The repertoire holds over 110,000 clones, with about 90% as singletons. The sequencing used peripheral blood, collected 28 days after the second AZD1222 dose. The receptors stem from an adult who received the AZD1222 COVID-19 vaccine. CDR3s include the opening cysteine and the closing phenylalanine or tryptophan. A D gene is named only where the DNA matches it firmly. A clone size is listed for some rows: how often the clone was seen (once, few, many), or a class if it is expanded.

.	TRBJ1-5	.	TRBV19	CASNPDGRGNQPQHF	TGTGCCAGTAACCCTGACGGGCGAGGCAATCAGCCCCAGCATTTT
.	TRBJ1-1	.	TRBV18	CASSPLNTEAFF	TGTGCCAGCTCACCCCTGAACACTGAAGCTTTCTTT
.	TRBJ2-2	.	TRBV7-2	CASSPYRGLNTGELFF	TGTGCCAGCAGCCCCTACAGGGGACTTAACACCGGGGAGCTGTTTTTT
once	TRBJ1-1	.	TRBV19	CASSMAGRGNTEAFF	TGTGCCAGTAGTATGGCTGGACGGGGTAACACTGAAGCTTTCTTT
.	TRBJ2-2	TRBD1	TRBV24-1	CATSDLRTGATGELFF	TGTGCCACCAGTGATTTGAGGACAGGGGCCACCGGGGAGCTGTTTTTT
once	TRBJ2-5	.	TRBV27	CASSLGPQGYETQYF	TGTGCCAGCAGTTTAGGACCCCAGGGCTATGAGACCCAGTACTTC
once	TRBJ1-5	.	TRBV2	CASSAGNQPQHF	TGTGCCAGCAGTGCAGGCAATCAGCCCCAGCATTTT
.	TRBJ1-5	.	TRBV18	CASSPGRTRGNQPQHF	TGTGCCAGCTCACCAGGGCGGACCCGGGGCAATCAGCCCCAGCATTTT
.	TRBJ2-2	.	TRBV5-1	CASSLAANTGELFF	TGCGCCAGCAGCTTGGCAGCCAACACCGGGGAGCTGTTTTTT
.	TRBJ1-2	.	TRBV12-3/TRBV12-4	CASSPGTVYGYTF	TGTGCCAGCAGTCCCGGGACGGTCTATGGCTACACCTTC
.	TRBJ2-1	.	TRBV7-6	CASSLISGPAGNEQFF	TGTGCCAGCAGCTTAATCTCGGGGCCGGCTGGTAATGAGCAGTTCTTC
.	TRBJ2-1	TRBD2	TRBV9	CASSVTSGGHNEQFF	TGTGCCAGCAGCGTGACTAGCGGGGGTCACAATGAGCAGTTCTTC
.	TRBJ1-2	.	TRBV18	CASSPPQGYGYTF	TGTGCCAGCTCACCACCACAGGGCTATGGCTACACCTTC
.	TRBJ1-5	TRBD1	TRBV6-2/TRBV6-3	CASSPSRGLRKGNQPQHF	TGTGCCAGCAGCCCCTCCAGGGGGCTTCGAAAGGGCAATCAGCCCCAGCATTTT
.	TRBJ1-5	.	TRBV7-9	CASSQDGSNQPQHF	TGTGCCAGCAGTCAGGACGGTAGCAATCAGCCCCAGCATTTT
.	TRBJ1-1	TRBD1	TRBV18	CASSPSAGGTEAFF	TGTGCCAGCTCACCGAGCGCAGGGGGCACTGAAGCTTTCTTT
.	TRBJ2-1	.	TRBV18	CASSPPGQQFF	TGTGCCAGCTCACCACCGGGTCAGCAGTTCTTC
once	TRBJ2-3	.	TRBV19	CASSGVNSDTQYF	TGTGCCAGTAGCGGGGTAAACTCAGATACGCAGTATTTT
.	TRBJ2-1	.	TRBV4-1	CASSQGGEQFF	TGCGCCAGCAGCCAAGGTGGTGAGCAGTTCTTC
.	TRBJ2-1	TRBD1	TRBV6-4	CASSDPGQGTNEQFF	TGTGCCAGCAGTGACCCGGGACAGGGCACTAATGAGCAGTTCTTC
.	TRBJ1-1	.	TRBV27	CASSIGLYFEAFF	TGTGCCAGCAGTATTGGATTATACTTTGAAGCTTTCTTT
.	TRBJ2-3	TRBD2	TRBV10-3	CAISVAGGPGDTQYF	TGTGCCATCAGTGTAGCGGGGGGCCCAGGAGATACGCAGTATTTT
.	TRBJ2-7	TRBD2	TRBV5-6	CASSLVRGTPYEQYF	TGTGCCAGCAGCTTGGTGCGGGGGACCCCCTACGAGCAGTACTTC
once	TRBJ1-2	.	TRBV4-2	CASSQDRGAVYYGYTF	TGTGCCAGCAGCCAAGATCGAGGCGCGGTCTACTATGGCTACACCTTC
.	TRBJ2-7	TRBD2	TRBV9	CASSSRTSGSYEQYF	TGTGCCAGCAGCTCCAGGACTAGCGGCTCCTACGAGCAGTACTTC
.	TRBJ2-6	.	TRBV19	CASSLDPGSRLVLTF	TGTGCCAGTAGTTTAGACCCAGGTAGCCGTCTCGTCCTGACTTTC
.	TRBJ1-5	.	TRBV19	CASSPFGRKSNQPQHF	TGTGCCAGTAGTCCCTTCGGCAGGAAAAGCAATCAGCCCCAGCATTTT
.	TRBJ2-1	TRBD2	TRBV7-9	CASSFMVAGGYEQFF	TGTGCCAGCAGCTTCATGGTAGCGGGAGGTTATGAGCAGTTCTTC
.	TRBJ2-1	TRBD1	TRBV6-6	CASGGQHSYNEQFF	TGTGCCAGCGGGGGACAGCACTCCTACAATGAGCAGTTCTTC
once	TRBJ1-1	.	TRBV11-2	CASSPREVNTEAFF	TGTGCCAGCAGCCCTCGCGAGGTGAACACTGAAGCTTTCTTT
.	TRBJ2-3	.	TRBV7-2	CASSARAITDTQYF	TGTGCCAGCTCAGCCAGGGCAATCACAGATACGCAGTATTTT
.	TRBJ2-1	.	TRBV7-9	CASDYGNEQFF	TGTGCCAGCGATTACGGGAATGAGCAGTTCTTC
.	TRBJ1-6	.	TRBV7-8	CASSFEKDSPLHF	TGTGCCAGCAGCTTCGAAAAAGATTCACCCCTCCACTTT
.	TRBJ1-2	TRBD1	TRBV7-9	CASSLGTGNYGYTF	TGTGCCAGCAGCTTGGGGACAGGGAACTATGGCTACACCTTC
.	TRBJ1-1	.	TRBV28	CASSPNTEAFF	TGTGCCAGCAGTCCTAACACTGAAGCTTTCTTT
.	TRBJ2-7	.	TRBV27	CASVGARTYEQYF	TGTGCCAGCGTCGGGGCTAGGACCTACGAGCAGTACTTC
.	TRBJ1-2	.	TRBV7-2	CASSSLRGSGYTF	TGTGCCAGCAGCTCCCTAAGGGGTTCCGGCTACACCTTC
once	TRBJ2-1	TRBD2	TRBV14	CASRTSGSRGEQFF	TGTGCCAGCAGGACTAGCGGGAGTAGGGGTGAGCAGTTCTTC
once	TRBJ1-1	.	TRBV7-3	CASSLIPGRNTEAFF	TGTGCCAGCAGCTTAATACCCGGACGGAACACTGAAGCTTTCTTT
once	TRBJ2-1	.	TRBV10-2	CASSVQKYNEQFF	TGCGCCAGCAGTGTTCAGAAATACAATGAGCAGTTCTTC
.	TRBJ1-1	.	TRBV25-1	CASRRGAANTEAFF	TGTGCCAGCAGGAGGGGAGCGGCGAACACTGAAGCTTTCTTT
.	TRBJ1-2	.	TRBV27	CASSPKPRGFSLDGYTF	TGTGCCAGCTCACCAAAACCTAGGGGGTTTAGTTTGGATGGCTACACCTTC
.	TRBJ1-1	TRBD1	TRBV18	CASSAETGGRKTEAFF	TGTGCCAGCTCAGCGGAAACAGGGGGCAGAAAGACTGAAGCTTTCTTT
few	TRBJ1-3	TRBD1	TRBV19	CASSETGVAGNTIYF	TGTGCCAGTAGTGAAACAGGGGTCGCTGGAAACACCATATATTTT
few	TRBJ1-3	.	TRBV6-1	CASSEQTDSGNTIYF	TGTGCCAGCAGTGAGCAAACTGACTCTGGAAACACCATATATTTT
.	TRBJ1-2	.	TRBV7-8	CASSLARERYGYTF	TGTGCCAGCAGCTTAGCTAGGGAGCGGTATGGCTACACCTTC
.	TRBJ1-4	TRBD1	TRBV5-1	CASSFFPGTVNEKLFF	TGCGCCAGCAGCTTCTTCCCCGGGACAGTGAATGAAAAACTGTTTTTT
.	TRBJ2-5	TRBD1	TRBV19	CASSPSDRGLQETQYF	TGTGCCAGTAGTCCTTCGGACAGGGGGCTGCAAGAGACCCAGTACTTC
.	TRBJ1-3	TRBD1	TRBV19	CASGNGDRGRNTIYF	TGTGCCAGTGGAAATGGGGACAGGGGAAGGAACACCATATATTTT
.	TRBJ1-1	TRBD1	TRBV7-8	CASSSRQGAINTEAFF	TGTGCCAGCAGCTCCCGACAGGGGGCTATTAACACTGAAGCTTTCTTT
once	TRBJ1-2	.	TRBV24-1	CATSDIARGKGYGYTF	TGTGCCACCAGTGATATTGCCCGGGGCAAGGGCTATGGCTACACCTTC
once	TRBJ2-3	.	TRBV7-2	CASSYGAADTQYF	TGTGCCAGCAGCTACGGGGCTGCAGATACGCAGTATTTT
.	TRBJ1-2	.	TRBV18	CASSPTKPVYGYTF	TGTGCCAGCTCACCTACTAAACCCGTCTATGGCTACACCTTC
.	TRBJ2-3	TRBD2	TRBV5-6	CASSLNGRAWDTQYF	TGTGCCAGCAGTCTAAACGGGAGGGCATGGGATACGCAGTATTTT
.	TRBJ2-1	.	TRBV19	CASSIDGGGLNNEQFF	TGTGCCAGTAGTATAGATGGCGGGGGCCTAAACAATGAGCAGTTCTTC
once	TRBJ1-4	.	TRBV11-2	CASRRNEKLFF	TGTGCCAGTCGACGGAATGAAAAACTGTTTTTT
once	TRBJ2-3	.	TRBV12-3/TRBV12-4	CASSRRGSSTQYF	TGTGCCAGCAGCCGGCGGGGTTCCTCTACGCAGTATTTT